This passage covers 26 T cell receptor beta chains from one sample sequenced in a study of CD8+ T cells in alopecia areata (dated by TCRdb to 2016 to 2019). The sample's time point label, decoded: baseline before oral tofacitinib. Libraries were built with the immunoSEQ multiplex PCR assay. RNA was extracted from all samples and reverse transcribed into cDNA, which served as template for TCR sequencing. TCRdb took over this immuneACCESS table, retaining in-frame rearrangements with V and J assigned. Such tables are incomplete; in checked studies, under half of the missing clones stem from an unresolved V gene, and the remainder is unexplained. The table for this sample lists roughly 150,000 clones; roughly 53% of them were counted only once. The ten largest clones represent 5% to 7% of the sample. Material: CD4+ T cells sorted from blood, obtained at week 0. These receptors came from a human donor with alopecia areata.

This clone was observed a handful of times. The CDR3 nucleotides read TGCGCCAGCAGCTCCGGGACTAGCGGATACACAGATACGCAGTATTTT. Translating it yields CASSSGTSGYTDTQYF. This chain joins TRBV5-1 and TRBJ2-3, with 11 bases fitting TRBD2. Germline lookup yields CDR1 SGHRS and CDR2 YFSETQ. CDR3 length: 16 residues. V lost 3 bases and J lost 2; bases outside the gene matches: 5. The full variable domain, rest sourced from reference TRBV5-1 and TRBJ2-3, is KAGVTQTPRYLIKTRGQQVTLSCSPISGHRSVSWYQQTPGQGLQFLFEYFSETQRNKGNFPGRFSGRQFSNSRSEMNVSTLELGDSALYLCASSSGTSGYTDTQYFGPGTRLTVL.

The gene calls are TRBV10-3 and TRBJ2-1, with 13 positions matching TRBD2. The CDR3 is 19 residues long. The junction had 9 bases not matched to a gene; V was cut back by 3 bases and J by 1 base. CDR1 is ENHRY, CDR2 SYGVKD, per germline. CDR3 in amino acids: CAISESPGLAGKSYNEQFF. CDR3 sequence (DNA): TGTGCCATCAGTGAAAGTCCGGGACTAGCGGGGAAATCCTACAATGAGCAGTTCTTC.

V is TRBV4-1 and J is TRBJ1-5; D not resolved. This CDR3 has 15 amino acids. Trimming cost V 0 bases and J 5 bases, with 11 bases left between them. In germline, CDR1 is MGHRA, CDR2 YSYEKL. The CDR3 DNA follows: TGCGCCAGCAGCCAAGAGGGGAACCCTTATCAGCCCCAGCATTTT. Translation gives CASSQEGNPYQPQHF.

This clone was found a few times. The V gene is TRBV5-1, the J gene TRBJ2-3; D gene uncertain. This CDR3 is built from 13 residues. Trimming took 4 bases from V and 5 from J, leaving 11 bases between them. The germline V gene has CDR1 SGHRS and CDR2 YFSETQ. The CDR3 is CASSPTAGDTQYF. The DNA of the CDR3 is TGCGCCAGCAGCCCAACAGCCGGAGATACGCAGTATTTT.

V is TRBV5-6 and J is TRBJ2-3; 8 nucleotides line up with TRBD1. V lost 1 base and J lost 5; bases outside the gene matches: 3. The CDR3 length is 14 residues. Germline assignment: CDR1 SGHDT and CDR2 YYEEEE. As DNA, the CDR3 is TGTGCCAGCAGCTTGCAACAGGGGGGAGATACGCAGTATTTT. Amino acids: CASSLQQGGDTQYF.

This clone was seen only a few times. V usage is TRBV20-1 and J usage is TRBJ1-1; no clear D. The ends were cut back, 7 bases at V and 11 bases at J, with 17 bases in the middle. The V gene's germline CDR1 is DFQATT and CDR2 SNEGSKA (reference sequence). This CDR3 region has 11 residues. The CDR3 region has the DNA TGCAGTGGGGCGGAGGCCGATCGGGCTTTCTTT. It translates to CSGAEADRAFF.

At least ten counts were recorded for this clone. J is TRBJ1-6 and V is TRBV5-6; D is perhaps TRBD1 (5 bases). Trimming removed 4 bases at V and 9 bases at J, with 17 bases between. CDR3 size: 15 residues. Per germline, CDR1 SGHDT and CDR2 YYEEEE. The CDR3 nucleotides read TGTGCCAGCAGCCTCCGGGACGTCCGGAGTTCACCCCTCCACTTT. Translating it yields CASSLRDVRSSPLHF. Full variable domain (remainder filled in from reference TRBV5-6 and TRBJ1-6): DAGVTQSPTHLIKTRGQQVTLRCSPKSGHDTVSWYQQALGQGPQFIFQYYEEEERQRGNFPDRFSGHQFPNYSSELNVNALLLGDSALYLCASSLRDVRSSPLHFGNGTRLTVT.

The table lists this clone with a few counts. V usage is TRBV6-5 and J usage is TRBJ1-2; no clear D. The germline CDR1 and CDR2 sequences are MNHEY and SVGAGI. The V end lost 6 bases, the J end lost 0 bases, and 8 bases lay between the germline ends. The CDR3 has 13 amino acids. CDR3 bases: TGTGCCAGCAGCCCCGGCTCTAACTATGGCTACACCTTC. It specifies CASSPGSNYGYTF.

CDR3 sequence: CASSLAVKPQETQYF. DNA of the CDR3: TGTGCCAGCAGCTTGGCCGTAAAGCCACAAGAGACCCAGTACTTC. The chain uses TRBV5-4 and TRBJ2-5; D unclear. This CDR3 region has 15 residues. Germline CDR1 is SGHNT and CDR2 is YYREEE (reference sequence). V lost 0 bases to trimming and J lost 2 bases, with 11 bases between them.

This chain uses TRBV7-9 with TRBJ2-7, with D possibly matching TRBD2 (6 bases). V was cut by 5 bases and J by 4 bases, with 18 bases left in between. CDR1 SEHNR and CDR2 FQNEAQ come from the germline V gene (reference sequence). The CDR3 totals 15 residues. CDR3 sequence (DNA): TGTGCCAGCAGCCCCGGGCGGGGCCCATCTTACGAGCAGTACTTC. The encoded protein is CASSPGRGPSYEQYF.

This chain uses TRBV30 with TRBJ1-5, with D perhaps matching TRBD1 (5 bases). Trimming pared 1 base from V and 2 bases from J, leaving 6 bases between. Germline CDR1 reads GTSNPN; CDR2 reads SVGIG (reference sequence). This CDR3 contains 13 residues. CDR3: CAWSAGRNQPQHF. CDR3 coding DNA: TGTGCCTGGAGTGCGGGGCGCAATCAGCCCCAGCATTTT.

The chain carries TRBV6-1 and TRBJ2-7; D not certain. V dropped 7 bases and J dropped 5 bases, with 18 bases sitting between them. The CDR3 sequence is 14 residues long. Germline CDR1 reads MNHNS; CDR2 reads SASEGT. CDR3 in DNA: TGTGCCAGCAAGGTCGTCGATGGCAGAAACGAGCAGTACTTC. Protein: CASKVVDGRNEQYF.

This clone was counted many times. The chain has TRBV19 and TRBJ2-2, with D tentatively TRBD1 or TRBD2 (5 bases each). The CDR3 has 14 amino acids. Germline V gene data show CDR1 as LNHDA and CDR2 as SQIVND (reference sequence). Trimming shortened V by 10 bases and J by 3 bases, and 15 bases separated the two germline ends. The CDR3 sequence: CATSKGTYTGELFF. The CDR3 DNA reads as TGTGCCACCTCGAAGGGGACCTACACCGGGGAGCTGTTTTTT.

The CDR3 DNA is TGTGCCAGCAGCTTGGAGCCTAGCGGGGGCTCCTACGAGCAGTACTTC. This sequence encodes CASSLEPSGGSYEQYF. V and J are TRBV5-4 and TRBJ2-7, with 10 bases identical to TRBD2. Germline CDR1 is SGHNT and CDR2 is YYREEE (reference sequence). Germline trimming cut 0 bases from V and 0 bases from J; bases unmatched to any gene: 3. This CDR3 region has 16 residues.

In its sample, this clone was seen many times. This rearrangement joins TRBV28 to TRBJ1-1; 8 bases align to TRBD1. Germline assignment: CDR1 MDHEN and CDR2 SYDVKM. V lost 7 bases, J lost 7 bases, and 8 bases stayed unmatched. The CDR3 consists of 13 residues. The CDR3 region is CASNEQGTGEAFF. Written as DNA, the CDR3 is TGTGCCAGCAACGAGCAGGGGACAGGTGAAGCTTTCTTT.

The J gene is TRBJ2-3, the V gene TRBV5-1; 12 nucleotides match TRBD2. Germline V lookup: CDR1 SGHRS, CDR2 YFSETQ. V lost 5 bases to trimming and J lost 3 bases; unmatched junction nucleotides: 4. This CDR3 is 15 amino acids long. The CDR3 region has the DNA TGCGCCAGCAGAACTAGCGGGGGGCCTACAGATACGCAGTATTTT. Amino acids: CASRTSGGPTDTQYF.

The CDR3 bases are TGTGCCTGGAGCGTCGGCAGCGCCTCTGGGGCCAACGTCCTGACTTTC. Its translation: CAWSVGSASGANVLTF. The chain links TRBV30 to TRBJ2-6; D gene ambiguous. The CDR3 length is 16 residues. CDR1 GTSNPN and CDR2 SVGIG come from the germline V gene (reference sequence). V was cut by 3 bases and J by 0 bases, with 12 bases left in between.

The CDR3 sequence: CAWSVTQRTGGAFF. CDR3 sequence (DNA): TGTGCCTGGAGTGTTACCCAACGCACAGGGGGGGCTTTCTTT. The chain links TRBV30 to TRBJ1-1, with 8 bases matching TRBD1. The germline CDR1 and CDR2 sequences are GTSNPN and SVGIG (reference sequence). Trimming removed 0 bases from V and 11 bases from J; junction bases left unmatched: 11. There are 14 residues in the CDR3.

This sequence joins TRBV6-5 and TRBJ1-1, with unresolved D. V was pared by 0 bases and J by 4 bases, with 12 bases between. Germline CDR1 and CDR2: MNHEY and SVGAGI. The CDR3 has 15 residues. The CDR3 region is CASSYSGRVFTEAFF. CDR3 nucleotides: TGTGCCAGCAGTTACTCCGGACGAGTCTTCACTGAAGCTTTCTTT.

The chain has TRBV4-2 and TRBJ2-7; D remains ambiguous. V was shortened by 3 bases and J by 1 base, with 10 bases between the two germline ends. The CDR3 length is 14 residues. The germline V gene encodes CDR1 LGHNA and CDR2 YNFKEQ. As DNA, the CDR3 is TGTGCCAGCAGCCAGGGATTGATTTCCTACGAGCAGTACTTC. Protein product: CASSQGLISYEQYF.

The chain employs TRBV2 and TRBJ2-2; no reliable D call. Between the trimmed V and J ends, which lost 7 bases and 4 bases, there was a span of 4 bases. Germline V gene sequence: CDR1 SNHLY, CDR2 FYNNEI. This CDR3 comprises 11 residues. CDR3 residues: CASTFTGELFF. In DNA, the CDR3 is TGTGCCAGCACCTTCACCGGGGAGCTGTTTTTT.

The chain is built from TRBV29-1 and TRBJ1-5, with 11 positions matching TRBD1. Germline loops: CDR1 SQVTM, CDR2 ANQGSEA. This CDR3 has 13 amino acids. V lost 7 bases, J lost 6 bases, and 5 bases stayed unmatched. The CDR3 nucleotides are TGCAGCGCTGTGGGACAGGGGGGTCAGCCCCAGCATTTT. Protein: CSAVGQGGQPQHF.

This clone has more than one count but fewer than ten. The CDR3 loop reads CASSPSGRGGSHGYTF. Here the CDR3 DNA reads TGTGCCAGCAGTCCCTCGGGGAGAGGGGGGTCCCATGGCTACACCTTC. The chain recombines TRBV27 with TRBJ1-2, with D possibly matching TRBD1 (6 bases). Trimming cost V 5 bases and J 6 bases, with 22 bases left between them. Germline loops: CDR1 MNHEY, CDR2 SMNVEV (reference sequence). The CDR3 is made up of 16 amino acids.

The chain joins TRBV29-1 to TRBJ1-2; 8 positions match TRBD1. The ends lost 6 bases at V and 7 bases at J; junction bases unmatched: 10. The germline V gene encodes CDR1 SQVTM and CDR2 ANQGSEA. The CDR3 length is 13 residues. CDR3: CSVSDRGLGGYTF. The DNA for the CDR3 is TGCAGCGTGAGCGACAGGGGCCTCGGTGGCTACACCTTC.

The rearrangement links TRBV29-1 to TRBJ2-1; possible D gene TRBD1, 7 bases. Trimming removed 4 bases at V and 6 bases at J, with 28 bases between. There are 18 residues in the CDR3. The germline V gene has CDR1 SQVTM and CDR2 ANQGSEA. The CDR3 DNA follows: TGCAGCGTTGCCCAGGGGGGAGAAGGGACAGCGGCGATCAATGAGCAGTTCTTC. Translating it yields CSVAQGGEGTAAINEQFF.

This clone was counted a single time. The chain carries TRBV29-1 and TRBJ1-2; D remains ambiguous. Germline CDR1 is SQVTM and CDR2 is ANQGSEA. CDR3 length equals 13 residues. Trimming cost V 4 bases and J 5 bases, with 14 bases left between them. Here the CDR3 reads CSVGAAEGYGYTF. The DNA for the CDR3 is TGCAGCGTTGGAGCGGCCGAAGGTTATGGCTACACCTTC.